This T cell receptor beta chain was profiled in a study of memory CD4+ T cells and cytomegalovirus serostatus. The sort gate was single viable CD3+CD4+CD8-CD45RO+ cells for memory CD4+ T cells. Positive selection with CD4 microbeads enriched total CD4+ T cells. CDR1 is MDHEN, CDR2 SYDVKM, per germline. The length of the CDR3 is 12 residues. J gave up 12 bases and V 4 bases, and 6 bases lay outside the gene matches. The sample holds one count of this clone. Using immunoSEQ multiplex PCR, the repertoire was profiled, and TCRdb retains in-frame clones only, with some absent. This table holds around 44,000 clones, about three quarters found once.

The chain has TRBV28 and TRBJ1-5; 7 bases are a match to TRBD1. The sample was memory CD4+ T cells from blood. This TCR came from an adult in good health and CMV-seronegative. The CDR3 DNA reads TGTGCCAGCAGTTCAACACAGGGGCGCCAGCATTTT. Its protein is CASSSTQGRQHF. Full variable domain (remainder filled in from reference TRBV28 and TRBJ1-5): DVKVTQSSRYLVKRTGEKVFLECVQDMDHENMFWYRQDPGLGLRLIYFSYDVKMKEKGDIPEGYSVSREKKERFSLILESASTNQTSMYLCASSSTQGRQHFGDGTRLSIL.